This note documents a single T cell receptor (beta chain) sequence. Its antigen target is currently unknown. No base quality values were provided; no much bigger clone lies one nucleotide off. The protocol used for the library was the immunoSEQ multiplex PCR assay. The multiplex PCR relied on a mix of 60 forward primers for TCR Vbeta segments and 13 reverse primers for TCR Jbeta segments. The CDR3 region of rearranged TCR beta genes was amplified from genomic DNA with a multiplex PCR assay. Amplified TCR beta libraries were sequenced as 87-base-pair reads on the Illumina HiSeq System. The authors processed their data as follows. In a later analysis, tens of millions of unique TCR beta chains were counted across the roughly 670 repertoires, and some 10 million of these chains were shared by at least two donors. Raw reads were error-corrected and collapsed into unique sequences by a nearest-neighbor algorithm in which closely related sequences were merged to remove PCR and sequencing errors. V, D and J gene segments were assigned by aligning CDR3 sequences to IMGT reference sequences. For a sequence to be retained, at least a six-nucleotide match to both a V gene segment and a J gene segment was required. A rearrangement counted as productive if the CDR3 had no stop codons and remained in frame with V and J, and every other rearrangement counted as non-productive. Following IMGT convention, CDR3 was defined as the stretch from the second conserved V-encoded cysteine up to the conserved J-encoded phenylalanine. The earlier analysis of 587 of the donors excluded any sequence lacking an unambiguous match to a single V gene segment. In an earlier analysis of 587 of the donors, V segments were called functional above 56.7% productive rearrangements and were called segregating when the between-donor standard deviation exceeded 5%. A statistical classification framework was built for diagnosing cytomegalovirus status from the catalog of TCR beta chain sequences. V and J gene assignment, in a later analysis, came from comparing TCR nucleotide sequences with IMGT/GENE-DB human TR gene sequences. A later analysis assigned CDR3 sequences and most-parsimonious VDJ recombination scenarios with the TCRdist pipeline. A later analysis defined each TCR beta chain by its CDR3 amino acid sequence plus V-gene family, and excluded reads lacking a unique V-gene family. In a later analysis, approximately 590 highly shared, low-generation-probability nucleotide sequences were removed to address suspected cross-contamination and a sequencing artifact. For each public chain, a later analysis derived a clonal expansion index from normalized ranks of inferred template counts within each repertoire. Generation probabilities in a later analysis came from a VDJ recombination model fitted to out-of-frame rearrangements, and those results were checked against IGoR. In a later analysis, TCR-TCR, TCR-HLA and TCR-CMV co-occurrence was scored with hypergeometric tests, and a repertoire-size bias correction was applied to TCR pairs. To estimate false discovery rates, a later analysis permuted the HLA or CMV assignments 20 times. In a later analysis, co-occurring TCRs were grouped with DBSCAN, and TCRdist sequence similarity was added when clustering was performed within HLA-allele-positive subsets. Repertoires with fewer than 30,000 or more than 120,000 public chains were left out of co-occurrence clustering, as were five repertoires with anomalous nucleotide sharing. TCRdb took this table from immuneACCESS and kept in-frame rearrangements with V and J called. Such tables lack part of the clones; where checked against another copy, unresolved V genes explain under half of the gap, and the rest is unexplained. V and J calls and clone size are as listed in that table; D and trimming were resolved from the DNA. In all, the sample holds some 110,000 clones, and just under 80% of those were seen once. About 6% of the sample lies in the top ten.

This specimen comes from a study of cytomegalovirus exposure and HLA in healthy donors (dated by TCRdb to the late 2010s). General notes on the study: In an earlier analysis of 587 of the donors, less than 350 Gb of sequence data and 90 million to 120 million unique TCR beta sequences from roughly 200 million T cells were reported. All discovery cohort repertoires had been generated using a single sequencing platform. A later genetic analysis took genome-wide SNP genotypes for about 65% of the roughly 670 donors and used that subset as a discovery cohort. Among the roughly 390 genotyped donors, around 81% belonged to the genetic ancestry cluster associated with self-reported Caucasian donors. A separate validation cohort of about 110 different subjects was used in addition to the approximately 670-subject first cohort. Because of strong linkage in the cohort, roughly five DR-DQ haplotypes were treated as single units for association and clustering. The T cell repertoires of around 730 subjects were profiled by immunosequencing and related to cytomegalovirus serostatus. In an earlier analysis of 587 of the donors, high-throughput TCR beta sequencing was used to judge whether each TCR beta V gene segment behaved as functional or pseudogenic. Donor age, sex, ethnicity and CMV serostatus were compiled together with the repertoire data. An early release covering roughly 580 HLA-typed donors comprised 300 to 350 gigabases of sequencing data and approximately 80 million unique TCR sequences. To predict cytomegalovirus infection status, the study combined high-throughput TCR immunosequencing, statistical association of individual TCRs with disease status, and machine learning. Rather than using new phenotypic data, the later analysis identified candidate immune exposures from TCR beta sequences and from how often those sequences occurred across donors. Typing coverage differed by locus: A, B, C, DRB1 and DQB1 were typed in about 620-630 donors, DQA1 in 522, DPA1 in approximately 600, and DPB1 in just under 480. On average, roughly 240,000 unique TCR beta nucleotide sequences were sequenced per donor among 350 to 400 genotyped donors of the cohort, with 15% to 20% of those sequences being non-productive. The study aimed to test whether cataloging public T cell receptors could reveal signatures of past pathogen exposure. In a later analysis, previously published TCR beta repertoires from roughly 710 donors were re-analyzed and high-resolution HLA genotyping was added so that TCR occurrence patterns could be studied. Class I and class II HLA loci were covered by the typing at four-digit resolution.

Broad study findings and their caveats: Because counts were too low, about 18 rarely observed V segments, including chromosome 9 orphons, were excluded from the earlier analysis of 500 to 700 of the donors. A later genetic analysis associated a missense DCLRE1C variant with V-gene and J-gene trimming of TCR beta chains, and an independent cohort replicated the association. In a later analysis, the rate of TCR association differed among HLA loci, with DRB1 alleles having the most associated TCRs and HLA-C alleles having the fewest. In an earlier analysis of 500 to 650 of the donors, most TCR beta V segments appeared in productive rearrangements about 90% or about 30% of the time, broadly matching IMGT annotations. Because HLA typing was missing for some donors at each locus, association tests included only the typed subset. In both the original and validation cohorts, the classifier was reported to diagnose cytomegalovirus status with high specificity and sensitivity. The authors suggested that the approach could potentially be generalized to other disease states and immunological phenotypes. Some IMGT-functional V segments, including TRBV6-2 and TRBV6-3, could not be told apart with the 87-base-pair reads, so those segments were excluded. A cluster of highly shared sequence variants was judged likely to be a technical artifact of the sequencing pipeline. A further reported finding was that TCR beta sequences accurately predicted the HLA-A and HLA-B alleles for most subjects in the first cohort. Linkage disequilibrium might explain the correlated functional status among segregating V segments, but an unknown experimental factor could not be ruled out. In a later analysis, HLA-associated TCR beta chains were found to be more clonally expanded and to have lower generation probabilities than equally common non-associated chains. A later analysis found that most CMV-associated TCR beta chains appeared HLA-restricted, with HLA associations seemingly driven largely by CMV exposure. At a false discovery rate of 0.05, a later analysis linked 15,000 to 20,000 TCR beta sequences to specific HLA alleles. In the study, 150 to 200 TCR beta chains were listed as associated with cytomegalovirus. A later analysis reported that several top co-occurrence clusters appeared linked to parvovirus B19, influenza, CMV and Epstein-Barr virus. Compared with the roughly 670-donor mean, donors in an Asian-associated ancestry cluster had fewer N-insertions in productive TCRs, according to a later genetic analysis. A few of the identified cytomegalovirus-associated TCR beta chains were confirmed in vitro to be specific for cytomegalovirus antigens. Presence/absence analyses assumed roughly uniform sequencing depth across donors, an assumption that may not hold. Only TCR beta chains were sequenced in this cohort, and the absence of alpha or paired-chain data limited detectable features. When HLA alleles, especially DR and DQ, strongly co-occurred, TCR associations were difficult to assign to individual alleles. Most TCR sequences were seen in very few donors, while some public TCRs were found in many individuals. For the cohort, immune exposure information was limited to CMV serostatus.

In total, 630 or so healthy bone marrow donors made up the cohort. All cohort members were sampled while nominally healthy, although unrecorded immune exposures were likely present. The donor tested CMV seronegative, placing the donor among the 350 or so seronegative members of the cohort. A peripheral blood sample was provided by each donor, and peripheral blood mononuclear cells were used for TCR beta sequencing. The Qiagen DNeasy Blood Extraction Kit was used to extract genomic DNA from the blood cell samples. Trimming removed 4 bases from V and 8 bases from J; the gene matches leave 12 bases unexplained. The germline V gene supplies CDR1 MNHEY and CDR2 SVGAGI. Its CDR3 holds 16 amino acids, cysteine through phenylalanine. Only the CDR3 DNA stays, 48 bases, in frame from base 1.

The sequencing sample was made of PBMCs. The clonotype comes from a male donor in good health and CMV-seronegative. The chain couples TRBV6-5 to TRBJ1-3; 9 central nucleotides agree with TRBD1. In nucleotides, the sequence is TGTGCCAGCAGTTCGCCGGCCGGGACAGGGAGAGACACCATATATTTT. Its translation reads: CASSSPAGTGRDTIYF.